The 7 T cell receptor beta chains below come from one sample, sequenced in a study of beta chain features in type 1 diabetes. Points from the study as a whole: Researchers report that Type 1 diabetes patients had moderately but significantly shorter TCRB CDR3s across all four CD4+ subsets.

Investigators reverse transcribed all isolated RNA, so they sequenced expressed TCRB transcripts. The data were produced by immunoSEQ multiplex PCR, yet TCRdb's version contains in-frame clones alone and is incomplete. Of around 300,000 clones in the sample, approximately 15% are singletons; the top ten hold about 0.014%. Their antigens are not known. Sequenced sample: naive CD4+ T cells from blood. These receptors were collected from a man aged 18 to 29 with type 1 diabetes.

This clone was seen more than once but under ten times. CDR3 sequence (DNA): TGTGCTAGTGGTTTGACAGGGAGCTATGGCTACACCTTC. Translating gives CASGLTGSYGYTF. The V and J genes are TRBV12-5 and TRBJ1-2, with D perhaps matching TRBD1 (6 bases). Between the trimmed V and J ends, which lost 2 bases and 4 bases, there was a span of 8 bases. CDR1 is LGHNT, CDR2 FRNRAP, per germline. The CDR3 runs to 13 residues.

CDR3 amino acids: CASSPGTGALNEQFF. The CDR3, as DNA: TGTGCCAGCAGTCCTGGGACAGGGGCCCTCAATGAGCAGTTCTTC. This sequence joins TRBV6-5 and TRBJ2-1; 10 positions match TRBD1. Germline V gives CDR1 MNHEY, CDR2 SVGAGI. V gave up 5 bases and J gave up 6 bases; unmatched junction bases: 7. The CDR3 is 15 residues long.

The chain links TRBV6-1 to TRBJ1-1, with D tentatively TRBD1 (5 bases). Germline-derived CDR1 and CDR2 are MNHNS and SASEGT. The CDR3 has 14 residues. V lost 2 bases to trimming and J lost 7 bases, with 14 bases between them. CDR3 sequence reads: CASSEQGGWIEAFF. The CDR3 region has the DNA TGTGCCAGCAGTGAACAGGGAGGGTGGATTGAAGCTTTCTTT.

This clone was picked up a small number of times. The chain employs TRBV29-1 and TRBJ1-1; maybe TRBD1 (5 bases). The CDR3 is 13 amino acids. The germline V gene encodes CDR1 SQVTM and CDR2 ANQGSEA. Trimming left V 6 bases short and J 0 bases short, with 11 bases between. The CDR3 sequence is CSVVDTLNTEAFF. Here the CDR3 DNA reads TGCAGCGTCGTGGACACGTTGAACACTGAAGCTTTCTTT.

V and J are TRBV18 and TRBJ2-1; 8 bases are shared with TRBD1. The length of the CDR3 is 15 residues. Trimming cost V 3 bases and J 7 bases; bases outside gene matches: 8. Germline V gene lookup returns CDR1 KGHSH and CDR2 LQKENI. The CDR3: CASSPQGAGVNEQFF. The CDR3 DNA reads TGTGCCAGCTCACCCCAGGGGGCGGGTGTGAATGAGCAGTTCTTC.

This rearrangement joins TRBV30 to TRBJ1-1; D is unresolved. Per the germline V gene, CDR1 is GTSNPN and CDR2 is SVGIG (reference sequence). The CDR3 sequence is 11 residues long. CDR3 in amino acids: CAVGGRPRTFF. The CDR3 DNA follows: TGTGCAGTCGGAGGCAGGCCCCGTACCTTCTTT.

As DNA, the CDR3 is TGTGCCAGCAAAGGGGGCCCAGATACGCAGTATTTT. Its protein product is CASKGGPDTQYF. This rearrangement joins TRBV7-2 to TRBJ2-3; TRBD1 agrees at 7 bases. The CDR3 is made up of 12 amino acids. Trimming took 7 bases from V and 4 from J; bases not matched to a gene: 2. Germline-derived CDR1 and CDR2 are SGHTA and FQGNSA.